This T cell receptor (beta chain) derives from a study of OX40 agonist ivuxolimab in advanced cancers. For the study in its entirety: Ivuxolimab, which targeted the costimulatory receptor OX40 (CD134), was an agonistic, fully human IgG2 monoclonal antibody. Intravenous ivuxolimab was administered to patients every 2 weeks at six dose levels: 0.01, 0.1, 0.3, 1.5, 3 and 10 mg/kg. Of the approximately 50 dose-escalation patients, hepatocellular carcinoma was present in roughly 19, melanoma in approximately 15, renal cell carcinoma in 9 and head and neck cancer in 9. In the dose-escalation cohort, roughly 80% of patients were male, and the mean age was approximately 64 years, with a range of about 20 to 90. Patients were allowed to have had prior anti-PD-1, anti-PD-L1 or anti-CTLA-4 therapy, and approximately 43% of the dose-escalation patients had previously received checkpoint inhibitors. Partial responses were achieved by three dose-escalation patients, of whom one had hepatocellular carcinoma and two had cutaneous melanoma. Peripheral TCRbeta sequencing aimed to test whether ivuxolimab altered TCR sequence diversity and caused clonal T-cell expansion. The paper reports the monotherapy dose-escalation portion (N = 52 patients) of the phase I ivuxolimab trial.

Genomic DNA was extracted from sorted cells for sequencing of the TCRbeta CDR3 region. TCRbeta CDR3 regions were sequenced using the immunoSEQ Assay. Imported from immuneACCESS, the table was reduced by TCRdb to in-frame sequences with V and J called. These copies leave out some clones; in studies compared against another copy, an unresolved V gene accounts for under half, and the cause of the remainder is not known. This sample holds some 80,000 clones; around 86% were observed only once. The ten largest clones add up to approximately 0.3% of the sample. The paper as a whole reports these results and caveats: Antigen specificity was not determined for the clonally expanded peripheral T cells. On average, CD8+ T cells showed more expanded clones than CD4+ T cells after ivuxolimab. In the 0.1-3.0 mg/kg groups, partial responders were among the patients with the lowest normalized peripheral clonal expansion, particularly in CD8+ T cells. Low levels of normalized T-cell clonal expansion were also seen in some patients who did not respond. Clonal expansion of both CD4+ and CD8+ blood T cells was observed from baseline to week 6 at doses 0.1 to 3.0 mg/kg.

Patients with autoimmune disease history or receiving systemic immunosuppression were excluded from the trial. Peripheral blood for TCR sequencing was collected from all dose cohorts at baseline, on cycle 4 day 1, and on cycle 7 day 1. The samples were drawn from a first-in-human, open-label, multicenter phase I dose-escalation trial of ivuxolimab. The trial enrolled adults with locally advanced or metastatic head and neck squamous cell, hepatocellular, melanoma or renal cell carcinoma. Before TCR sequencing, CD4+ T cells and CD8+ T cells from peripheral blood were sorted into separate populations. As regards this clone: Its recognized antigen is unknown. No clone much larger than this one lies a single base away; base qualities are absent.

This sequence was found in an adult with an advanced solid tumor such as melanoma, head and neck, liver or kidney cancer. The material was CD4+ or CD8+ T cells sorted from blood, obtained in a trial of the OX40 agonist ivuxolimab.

The DNA reads as follows: TGTGCCAGCAGCCCGTCCAGGGAGGTAATTAGTGAAAAACTGTTTTTT. It specifies CASSPSREVISEKLFF. The chain employs TRBV4-2 and TRBJ1-4; the D gene is possibly TRBD1, with 5 bases matching. CDR1 and CDR2, looked up from the germline V gene, are LGHNA and YNFKEQ. There are 16 amino acids in the CDR3, from cysteine to phenylalanine inclusive. The CDR3 DNA has 48 bases and is translated from base 1. At the junction V is shortened by 4 bases and J by 7 bases, with 19 bases in between.